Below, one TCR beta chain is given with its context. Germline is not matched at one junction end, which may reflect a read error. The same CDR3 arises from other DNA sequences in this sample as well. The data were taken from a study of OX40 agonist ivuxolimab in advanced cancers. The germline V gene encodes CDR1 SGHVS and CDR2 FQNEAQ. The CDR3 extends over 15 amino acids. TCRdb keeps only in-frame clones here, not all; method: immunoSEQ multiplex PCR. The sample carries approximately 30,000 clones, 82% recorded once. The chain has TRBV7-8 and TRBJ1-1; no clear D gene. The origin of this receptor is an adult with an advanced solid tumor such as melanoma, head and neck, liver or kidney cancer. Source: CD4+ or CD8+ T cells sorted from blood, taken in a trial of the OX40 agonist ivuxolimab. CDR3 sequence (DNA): TGTGCCAGCAGCTTATGGGAAAGGTTGAGGACTGAAGCCTTCTTT. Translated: CASSLWERLRTEAFF.